A selection of T cell receptor beta chains follows, all from one sample in a study of long-term antiretroviral therapy in people with HIV. Sequenced by immunoSEQ multiplex PCR; TCRdb stores in-frame clones only, minus some. Here the sample spans fewer than 35,000 clones, approximately 85% being singletons. The material was unsorted PBMCs, obtained approximately 3.3 years after starting antiretroviral therapy. The receptor source for this set is a man aged 18-30 years with HIV. Both conserved end residues are part of each CDR3. The D gene is left open where the match is weak. The size entry is marked missing in some rows and otherwise reads once, few, many or a size class.

j_call	d_call	clone_size	v_call	cdr3_length	cdr3_nt	cdr3_aa
TRBJ2-7	-	-	TRBV27	16	TGTGCCAGCAGTTTATCAGGGGCAGGAGGCTCCTACGAGCAGTACTTC	CASSLSGAGGSYEQYF
TRBJ2-7	-	-	TRBV10-3	14	TGTGCCATCAGTGTCGACAGGAACTCCTACGAGCAGTACTTC	CAISVDRNSYEQYF
TRBJ1-1	-	-	TRBV5-6	11	TGTGCCAGCAGCTTAGGACAGTTAGCTTTCTTT	CASSLGQLAFF
TRBJ1-4	TRBD1	-	TRBV4-1	14	TGCGCCAGCAGCCGACAGGGCGGGAATGAAAAACTGTTTTTT	CASSRQGGNEKLFF
TRBJ2-7	-	-	TRBV19	14	TGTGCCAGTAGTAGAAGCGAAGGTAATCACGAGCAGTACTTC	CASSRSEGNHEQYF
TRBJ2-7	-	-	TRBV5-6	16	TGTGCCAGCAGCCTAATCCTTCCGGGGCGGGGAAACGAGCAGTACTTC	CASSLILPGRGNEQYF
TRBJ2-2	-	-	TRBV5-4	16	TGTGCCAGCAGCTTGGCTCCTATATGGGACACCGGGGAGCTGTTTTTT	CASSLAPIWDTGELFF
TRBJ2-7	TRBD2	-	TRBV6-6	15	TGTGCCAGCAGTTACTACGGGGGGGAATCCTACGAGCAGTACTTC	CASSYYGGESYEQYF
TRBJ1-5	-	-	TRBV28	14	TGTGCCAGCAGTTGGCGGCTTAGCAATCAGCCCCAGCATTTT	CASSWRLSNQPQHF
TRBJ1-5	-	few	TRBV7-9	13	TGTGCCAGCAGCTATCAGGGGAATCAGCCCCAGCATTTT	CASSYQGNQPQHF
TRBJ1-1	TRBD1	-	TRBV4-1	16	TGCGCCAGCAGCCGCCCGGGACAGGAACTGAACACTGAAGCTTTCTTT	CASSRPGQELNTEAFF
TRBJ1-2	-	few	TRBV11-2	15	TGTGCCAGCAGCTTAGGGAGGTCAGGGCCCTATGGCTACACCTTC	CASSLGRSGPYGYTF
TRBJ2-5	-	-	TRBV7-9	13	TGTGCCAGCAGCTGGTCTAAAAAAGAGACCCAGTACTTC	CASSWSKKETQYF
TRBJ1-2	TRBD1	-	TRBV7-8	13	TGTGCCAGCAGCTTAGAGGGGGCTTGGGGCTACACCTTC	CASSLEGAWGYTF
TRBJ1-5	-	-	TRBV7-2	16	TGTGCCAGCAGCTTAGTGTCGGGGGAGAATGGGCAGCCCCAGCATTTT	CASSLVSGENGQPQHF
TRBJ2-3	TRBD2	-	TRBV7-8	16	TGTGCCAGCAGCCTAATAGCGGGGGGGGCAAGAGATACGCAGTATTTT	CASSLIAGGARDTQYF
TRBJ2-7	-	-	TRBV10-3	14	TGTGCCATCAGGGCCGGGACTGTCCCCTACGAGCAGTACTTC	CAIRAGTVPYEQYF
TRBJ1-4	-	-	TRBV5-1	14	TGCGCCAGCAGCTTGGAAGGACTTAATGAAAAACTGTTTTTT	CASSLEGLNEKLFF
TRBJ2-7	TRBD1	-	TRBV5-4	14	TGTGCCAGCAGCTATGGACAGGGAGCCTACGAGCAGTACTTC	CASSYGQGAYEQYF
TRBJ2-7	TRBD1	-	TRBV5-4	18	TGTGCCAGCAGCTTTGGGCCAGGGGGCGACTGGGCCTACTACGAGCAGTACTTC	CASSFGPGGDWAYYEQYF
TRBJ2-1	-	-	TRBV5-8	16	TGTGCCAGCAGCGTAGGAATTCGACTAGTCGGCAATGAGCAGTTCTTC	CASSVGIRLVGNEQFF
TRBJ1-2	-	-	TRBV9	14	TGTGCCAGCAGCACACAGGGTCGGAACTATGGCTACACCTTC	CASSTQGRNYGYTF
TRBJ2-3	TRBD2	once	TRBV4-3	15	TGCGCCAGCAGCCAAGAGGGACTAGGTGGGAATACGCAGTATTTT	CASSQEGLGGNTQYF
TRBJ1-2	-	few	TRBV14	13	TGTGCCAGCAGCCAAGTTAGGCTCTATGGCTACACCTTC	CASSQVRLYGYTF
TRBJ1-2	-	-	TRBV18	15	TGTGCCAGCTCACCACCGGCAGGTTCTAACTATGGCTACACCTTC	CASSPPAGSNYGYTF
TRBJ1-1	-	-	TRBV18	14	TGTGCCAGCTCACCAATTGACCTGAACACTGAAGCTTTCTTT	CASSPIDLNTEAFF
TRBJ1-2	-	-	TRBV15	15	TGTGCCACCAGCAGAGATACGCAGGGGAGCTATGGCTACACCTTC	CATSRDTQGSYGYTF
TRBJ1-1	-	-	TRBV28	16	TGTGCCAGCACCTACCCCACCGGGGCACCGAACACTGAAGCTTTCTTT	CASTYPTGAPNTEAFF
TRBJ1-5	-	-	TRBV5-6	13	TGTGCCAGCAGCTTGTCACGGGATCAGCCCCAGCATTTT	CASSLSRDQPQHF
TRBJ2-3	-	-	TRBV4-1	16	TGCGCCAGCAGCCAAGGGGCAGGGGGGGAGGCAGATACGCAGTATTTT	CASSQGAGGEADTQYF
TRBJ1-1	-	few	TRBV19	15	TGTGCCAGTAGTATGAGCTTTACAGGGAACACTGAAGCTTTCTTT	CASSMSFTGNTEAFF